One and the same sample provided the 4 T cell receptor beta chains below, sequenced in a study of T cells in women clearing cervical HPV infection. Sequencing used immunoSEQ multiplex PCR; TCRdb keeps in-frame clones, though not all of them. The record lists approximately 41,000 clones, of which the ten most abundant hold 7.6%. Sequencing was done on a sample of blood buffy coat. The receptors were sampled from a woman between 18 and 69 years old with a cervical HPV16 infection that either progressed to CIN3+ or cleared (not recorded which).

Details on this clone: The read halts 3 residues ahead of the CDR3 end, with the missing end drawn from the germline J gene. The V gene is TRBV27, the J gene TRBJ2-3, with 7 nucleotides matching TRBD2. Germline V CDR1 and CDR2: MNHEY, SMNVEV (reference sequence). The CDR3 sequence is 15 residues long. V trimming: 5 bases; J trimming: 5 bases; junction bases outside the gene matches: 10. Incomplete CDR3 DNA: TGTGCCAGCAGTCCCCTGAGCGGGACGGAAGATACG. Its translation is CASSPLSGTEDT. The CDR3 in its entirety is CASSPLSGTEDTQYF.

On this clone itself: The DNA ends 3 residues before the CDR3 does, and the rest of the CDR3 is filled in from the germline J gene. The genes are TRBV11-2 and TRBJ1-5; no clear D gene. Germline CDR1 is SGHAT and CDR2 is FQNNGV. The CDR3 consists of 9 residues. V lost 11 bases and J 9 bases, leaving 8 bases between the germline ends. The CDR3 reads CAPIRPQHF. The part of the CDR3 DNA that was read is TGTGCCCCTATACGGCCC.

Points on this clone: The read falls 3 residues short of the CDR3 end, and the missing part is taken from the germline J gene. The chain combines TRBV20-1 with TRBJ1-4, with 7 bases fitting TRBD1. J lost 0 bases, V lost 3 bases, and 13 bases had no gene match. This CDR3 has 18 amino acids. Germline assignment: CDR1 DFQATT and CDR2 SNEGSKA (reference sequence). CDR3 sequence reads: CSARRTGLSFATNEKLFF. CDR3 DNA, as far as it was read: TGCAGTGCTAGGCGGACAGGTTTATCATTTGCAACTAATGAAAAA.

The covered CDR3 bases are TGTGCCAGCAGTTTAGCGGGGGGGCTAGGCACCGGGGAG. Its protein product is CASSLAGGLGTGE. The complete CDR3 sequence is CASSLAGGLGTGELFF. The V and J genes are TRBV12-3 or TRBV12-4 and TRBJ2-2, with D tentatively TRBD2 (7 bases). The read terminates 3 residues ahead of where the CDR3 ends, so the germline J gene completes it. This CDR3 spans 16 amino acids. The germline V and J ends were trimmed by 0 bases and 4 bases, with 12 bases remaining between them.